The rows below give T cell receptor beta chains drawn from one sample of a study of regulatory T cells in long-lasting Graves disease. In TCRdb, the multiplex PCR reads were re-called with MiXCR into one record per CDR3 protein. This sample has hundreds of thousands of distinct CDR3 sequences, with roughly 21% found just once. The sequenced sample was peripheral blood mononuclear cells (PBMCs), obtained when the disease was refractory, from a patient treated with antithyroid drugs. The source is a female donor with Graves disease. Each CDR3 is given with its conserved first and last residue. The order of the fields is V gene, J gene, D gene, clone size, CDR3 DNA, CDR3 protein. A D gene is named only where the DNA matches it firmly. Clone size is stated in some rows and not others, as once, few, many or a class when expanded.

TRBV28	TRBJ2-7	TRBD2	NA	TGTGCCAGCAGCCCGAGACTAGCCAGCTCCTACGAGCAGTACTTC	CASSPRLASSYEQYF
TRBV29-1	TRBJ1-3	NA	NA	TGCAGCGCCAGGATCTCTGGAAACACCATATATTTT	CSARISGNTIYF
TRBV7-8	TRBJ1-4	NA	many	TGTGCCAGCAGCAACAGGGCCCTAACTAATGAAAAACTGTTTTTT	CASSNRALTNEKLFF
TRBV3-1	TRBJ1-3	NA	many	TGTGCCAGCAGCCATGGGGGATCTGGAAACACCATATATTTT	CASSHGGSGNTIYF
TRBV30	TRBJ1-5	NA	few	TGTGCCTGGAGTGTAGTAGGAATGGGCCAGCCCCAGCATTTT	CAWSVVGMGQPQHF
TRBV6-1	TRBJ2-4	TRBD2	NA	TGTGCCAGCAGTAAGCTCACCGGGACTAGAGGGATTAAAAACATTCAGTACTTC	CASSKLTGTRGIKNIQYF
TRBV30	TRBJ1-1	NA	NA	TGTGCCTGGAGGATGCGGGGCACTGAAGCTTTCTTT	CAWRMRGTEAFF
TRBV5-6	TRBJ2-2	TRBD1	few	TGTGCCAGCAGGCTCAGGGGGCGCGGAACCGGGGAGCTGTTTTTT	CASRLRGRGTGELFF
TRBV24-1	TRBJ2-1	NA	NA	TGTGCCACCAGTGATGCGGGCCGTCGTGAGCAGTTCTTC	CATSDAGRREQFF
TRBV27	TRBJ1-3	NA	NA	TGTGCCAGCAGTTCCCTCGACACGCGAAACACCATATATTTT	CASSSLDTRNTIYF
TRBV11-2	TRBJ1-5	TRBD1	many	TGTGCCAGCAGCTTAGGGTACAGGGGTAGCAATCAGCCCCAGCATTTT	CASSLGYRGSNQPQHF
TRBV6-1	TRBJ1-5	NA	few	TGTGCCAGCAGCCCTCCGGGGGGAAATAGCAATCAGCCCCAGCATTTT	CASSPPGGNSNQPQHF
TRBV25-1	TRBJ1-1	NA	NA	TGTGCCAGCAGTGAATATAAGTCTGTGAACACTGAAGCTTTCTTT	CASSEYKSVNTEAFF
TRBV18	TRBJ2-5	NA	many	TGTGCCAGCTCACCAACCTGGGGAGGACAAGAGACCCAGTACTTC	CASSPTWGGQETQYF
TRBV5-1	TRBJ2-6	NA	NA	TGCGCCAGCAGCTTGGCCAGGGCTGGGGCCAACGTCCTGACTTTC	CASSLARAGANVLTF
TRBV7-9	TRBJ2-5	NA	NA	TGTGCCAGCAGCACTAGTACAGAGACCCAGTACTTC	CASSTSTETQYF
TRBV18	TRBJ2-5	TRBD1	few	TGTGCCAGCTCACCAATGGCAGGGGGAGATGAGACCCAGTACTTC	CASSPMAGGDETQYF
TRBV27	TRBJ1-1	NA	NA	TGTGCCAGCAGTTTATCGGGTCGGCATGAAGCTTTCTTT	CASSLSGRHEAFF
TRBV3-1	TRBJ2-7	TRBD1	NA	TGTGCCAGCAGCCAAAACGGTGCCTACAGGGGGCGCGGCCCCGTTGGCGAGCAGTACTTC	CASSQNGAYRGRGPVGEQYF
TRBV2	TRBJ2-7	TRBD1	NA	TGTGCCAGCAGCTTGGGGGACAGCCCGATCGGGTACGAGCAGTACTTC	CASSLGDSPIGYEQYF
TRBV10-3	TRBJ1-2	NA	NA	TGTGCCATCGATAACCTTGACAGGCCTACTAACTATGGCTACACCTTC	CAIDNLDRPTNYGYTF
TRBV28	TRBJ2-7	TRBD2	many	TGTGCCAGCAGCCTGGGGGTAAGCGGGACCTCCTACGAGCAGTACTTC	CASSLGVSGTSYEQYF
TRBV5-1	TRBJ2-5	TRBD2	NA	TGCGCCAGCAGCATGGGACTAGAGGGGGAGACCCAGTACTTC	CASSMGLEGETQYF
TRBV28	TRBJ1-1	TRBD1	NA	TGTGCCAGCTCACCATATCTGACAGGGACGGCCACTGAAGCTTTCTTT	CASSPYLTGTATEAFF
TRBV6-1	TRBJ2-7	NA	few	TGTGCCAGCAGTCGACAGGACAGAACCTACGAGCAGTACTTC	CASSRQDRTYEQYF
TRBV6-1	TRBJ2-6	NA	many	TGTGCCAGTAACAGGCCCGCAGGATCTGGGGCCAACGTCCTGACTTTC	CASNRPAGSGANVLTF
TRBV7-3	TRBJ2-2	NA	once	TGTGCCAGCAGCTTGCCGAGGATCTTCCGTCCCGGGGAGCTGTTTTTT	CASSLPRIFRPGELFF
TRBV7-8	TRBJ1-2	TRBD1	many	TGTGCCAGCAGCCCCCTAGGACAGGGCGGCTATGGCTACACCTTC	CASSPLGQGGYGYTF
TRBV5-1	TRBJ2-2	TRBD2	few	TGCGCCAGCAGCACGGGACTAGCGGGATCGAACACCGGGGAGCTGTTTTTT	CASSTGLAGSNTGELFF
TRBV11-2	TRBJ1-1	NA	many	TGTGCCAGCAGTTCCCAGGGGAACACTGAAGCTTTCTTT	CASSSQGNTEAFF
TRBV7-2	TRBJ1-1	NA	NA	TGTGCCAGCAGCTTGGGGGGGTGGTGGACTGAAGCTTTCTTT	CASSLGGWWTEAFF
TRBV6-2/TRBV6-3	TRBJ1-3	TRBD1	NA	TGTGCCAGCAGTTCCCCCCAGGGGGCGAGGGGAAACACCATATATTTT	CASSSPQGARGNTIYF
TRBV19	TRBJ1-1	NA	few	TGTGCCAGTAGTATAGCGCGAGGACAGTCCCGCTTT	CASSIARGQSRF
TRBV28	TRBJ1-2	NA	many	TGTGCCAGCAGTTCCAACTTGGGGTCAGGGAACTATGGCTACACCTTC	CASSSNLGSGNYGYTF
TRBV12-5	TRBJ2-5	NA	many	TGTGCTAGTGGTTTGGTACTTCCAGGGTACCAAGAGACCCAGTACTTC	CASGLVLPGYQETQYF
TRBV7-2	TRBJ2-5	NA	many	TGTGCCAGCAGCTTTGCCGGACACCAAGAGACCCAGTACTTC	CASSFAGHQETQYF
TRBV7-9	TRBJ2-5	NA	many	TGTGCCAGCAGCCCCCGGATCGAGCATAGGACCCAGTACTTC	CASSPRIEHRTQYF
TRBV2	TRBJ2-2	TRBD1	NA	TGTGCCAGCACCCTTCACCTCGGGACAGCGAACACCGGGGAGCTGTTTTTT	CASTLHLGTANTGELFF
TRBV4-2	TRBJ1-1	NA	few	TGTGCCAGCAGCAGGGGAGTACGGGGTGAAGCTTTCTTT	CASSRGVRGEAFF
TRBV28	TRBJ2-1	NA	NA	TGTGCCAGCGGGGAGGCTAGCTGGAGCTCCTACAATGAGCAGTTCTTC	CASGEASWSSYNEQFF